These T cell receptor beta chains were read from a single sample in a study of shared clonotypes between healthy human individuals. The table came from immunoSEQ multiplex PCR; TCRdb's copy has only in-frame clones and leaves some out. The repertoire holds fewer than 650,000 clones, roughly 72% seen once, with about 12% in the top ten. The specimen was PBMCs. The receptors were gathered from a woman in her forties in good health. Some clones in this sample may be carry-over from other donors' samples. The CDR3 runs from the conserved cysteine through the conserved F or W. D genes are given only for firm matches. Size values are once, few and many counts, or a class for expanded clones, and some rows have none.

V gene: TRBV21-1
J gene: TRBJ2-6
clone size: -
D gene: -
CDR3 DNA: TGTGCCAGCATCAAGGGACAGGAGAGCTCTGGGGCCAACGTCCTGACTTTC
CDR3 protein: CASIKGQESSGANVLTF

V gene: TRBV29-1
J gene: TRBJ1-1
clone size: -
D gene: TRBD1
CDR3 DNA: TGCAGCGTAGATGGGACAGCCACCACTGAAGCTTTCTTT
CDR3 protein: CSVDGTATTEAFF

V gene: TRBV18
J gene: TRBJ2-7
clone size: -
D gene: TRBD2
CDR3 DNA: TGTGCCAGCTCACCGTCCGGGACTAGCGGCTACGAGCAGTACTTC
CDR3 protein: CASSPSGTSGYEQYF

V gene: TRBV6-4
J gene: TRBJ2-3
clone size: few
D gene: -
CDR3 DNA: TGTGCCAGCAGTGAAGGCGGTGGGGGGACAGATACGCAGTATTTT
CDR3 protein: CASSEGGGGTDTQYF

V gene: TRBV5-6
J gene: TRBJ2-1
clone size: -
D gene: TRBD2
CDR3 DNA: TGTGCCAGCAGCTTAGCTAGCGGGAGCATTTACAATGAGCAGTTCTTC
CDR3 protein: CASSLASGSIYNEQFF

V gene: TRBV5-1
J gene: TRBJ2-3
clone size: -
D gene: -
CDR3 DNA: TGCGCCAGCAGCTTGGGTGAGCTGGGCACAGATACGCAGTATTTT
CDR3 protein: CASSLGELGTDTQYF

V gene: TRBV5-1
J gene: TRBJ2-3
clone size: many
D gene: -
CDR3 DNA: TGCGCCAGCAGTAGCTCCGGTTCTGAAGGAGATACGCAGTATTTT
CDR3 protein: CASSSSGSEGDTQYF

V gene: TRBV28
J gene: TRBJ2-6
clone size: -
D gene: -
CDR3 DNA: TGTGCCAGCAAGCGTCCCGGTGGGGCCAACGTCCTGACTTTC
CDR3 protein: CASKRPGGANVLTF

V gene: TRBV2
J gene: TRBJ2-6
clone size: -
D gene: TRBD1
CDR3 DNA: TGTGCCGGAAGCCGGGACAGGGTTCTCTCTGGGGCCAACGTCCTGACTTTC
CDR3 protein: CAGSRDRVLSGANVLTF

V gene: TRBV30
J gene: TRBJ2-7
clone size: -
D gene: -
CDR3 DNA: TGTGCCTGGAGTGGCCCCGGCAGGGGCTACGAGCAGTACTTC
CDR3 protein: CAWSGPGRGYEQYF

V gene: TRBV2
J gene: TRBJ2-4
clone size: once
D gene: -
CDR3 DNA: TGTGCCAGCAGTGAAGCGAAAGGGCTAGCCAAAAACATTCAGTACTTC
CDR3 protein: CASSEAKGLAKNIQYF

V gene: TRBV19
J gene: TRBJ2-1
clone size: -
D gene: TRBD2
CDR3 DNA: TGTGCCAGTAGTGAGCGGGGCAGCTCCTACAATGAGCAGTTCTTC
CDR3 protein: CASSERGSSYNEQFF

V gene: TRBV28
J gene: TRBJ2-7
clone size: -
D gene: -
CDR3 DNA: TGTGCCAGCAGCTCACGATTCTACGAGCAGTACTTC
CDR3 protein: CASSSRFYEQYF

V gene: TRBV15
J gene: TRBJ1-3
clone size: -
D gene: -
CDR3 DNA: TGTGCCACCAGCAGAGATTCGGTACGTGGAGGAAACACCATATATTTT
CDR3 protein: CATSRDSVRGGNTIYF

V gene: TRBV7-9
J gene: TRBJ2-5
clone size: -
D gene: -
CDR3 DNA: TGTGCCAGCAGCTTTTCTATAGAAGAGACCCAGTACTTC
CDR3 protein: CASSFSIEETQYF

V gene: TRBV6-5
J gene: TRBJ2-7
clone size: -
D gene: TRBD2
CDR3 DNA: TGTGCCAGCAGTTACCGGATGCCGACTAGCGGCTACGAGCAGTACTTC
CDR3 protein: CASSYRMPTSGYEQYF

V gene: TRBV10-3
J gene: TRBJ2-6
clone size: -
D gene: -
CDR3 DNA: TGTGCCATCAGTGAGTCAGTGGGGATGGGTCCTGGGGCCAACGTCCTGACTTTC
CDR3 protein: CAISESVGMGPGANVLTF

V gene: TRBV11-2
J gene: TRBJ1-1
clone size: -
D gene: -
CDR3 DNA: TGTGCCAGCAGCTTCGGGTCGGCTGGGACTGAAGCTTTCTTT
CDR3 protein: CASSFGSAGTEAFF

V gene: TRBV7-3
J gene: TRBJ2-3
clone size: -
D gene: TRBD2
CDR3 DNA: TGTGCCAGCAGCTTAGGAGTAGCGGGAGGCACAGATACGCAGTATTTT
CDR3 protein: CASSLGVAGGTDTQYF

V gene: TRBV21-1
J gene: TRBJ1-1
clone size: few
D gene: -
CDR3 DNA: TGTGCCAGCAGCACCTCGAACACTGAAGCTTTCTTT
CDR3 protein: CASSTSNTEAFF

V gene: TRBV28
J gene: TRBJ2-5
clone size: once
D gene: -
CDR3 DNA: TGTGCCAGCAGCCGCCCGAAGCCTCAGAGGGTGTTAGAGACCCAGTACTTC
CDR3 protein: CASSRPKPQRVLETQYF

V gene: TRBV7-9
J gene: TRBJ1-2
clone size: few
D gene: -
CDR3 DNA: TGTGCCAGCAGCTTAGAAGGCTATGGCTACACCTTC
CDR3 protein: CASSLEGYGYTF